This entry lists 10 T cell receptor beta chains sequenced from one sample in a study of beta chain features in type 1 diabetes. General study findings and limits: For Type 1 diabetes patients, all four CD4+ subsets carried TCRB CDR3s that were moderately but significantly shorter.

Of the isolated RNA, all was reverse transcribed, and so the sequenced material was expressed TCRB transcripts. Libraries were prepared by immunoSEQ multiplex PCR; TCRdb keeps only in-frame clonotypes and omits some of them. The sample has 130,000 or so clones, approximately 9% seen once. No cognate antigen is known for these TCRs. What was sequenced was central memory CD4+ T cells from blood. The receptors were sampled from a man aged 25 to 45 with type 1 diabetes.

V is TRBV6-5 and J is TRBJ1-1; D is perhaps TRBD1 (6 bases). The V gene lost 10 bases and the J gene lost 0 bases, with 12 bases spanning the gap. Germline V lookup: CDR1 MNHEY, CDR2 SVGAGI. The CDR3 consists of 13 residues. The CDR3 is CATTGQLNTEAFF. The CDR3 DNA is TGTGCCACCACCGGACAGCTGAACACTGAAGCTTTCTTT.

V usage is TRBV5-6 and J usage is TRBJ1-1; 9 nucleotides align to TRBD1. Germline CDR1 and CDR2: SGHDT and YYEEEE. V shed 0 bases, J shed 7 bases, and the junction held 4 bases outside the gene matches. The CDR3 length is 14 residues. CDR3 in amino acids: CASSLDRGLGEAFF. Written as DNA, the CDR3 is TGTGCCAGCAGCTTGGACAGGGGGCTAGGTGAAGCTTTCTTT. Combining the CDR3 with reference TRBV5-6 and TRBJ1-1 gives the whole variable domain DAGVTQSPTHLIKTRGQQVTLRCSPKSGHDTVSWYQQALGQGPQFIFQYYEEEERQRGNFPDRFSGHQFPNYSSELNVNALLLGDSALYLCASSLDRGLGEAFFGQGTRLTVV.

A few counts support this clone. This chain connects TRBV5-1 to TRBJ2-1, with a tentative D call TRBD2 (7 bases). The V gene's germline CDR1 is SGHRS and CDR2 YFSETQ. The CDR3 spans 17 residues. Trimming took off 5 bases at V and 0 bases at J, with 18 bases between the two ends. The CDR3, as DNA: TGCGCCAGCAGGGGCAGGGGACTATCGAACTCCTACAATGAGCAGTTCTTC. It specifies CASRGRGLSNSYNEQFF. Drawing the rest from reference TRBV5-1 and TRBJ2-1, the complete variable domain is KAGVTQTPRYLIKTRGQQVTLSCSPISGHRSVSWYQQTPGQGLQFLFEYFSETQRNKGNFPGRFSGRQFSNSRSEMNVSTLELGDSALYLCASRGRGLSNSYNEQFFGPGTRLTVL.

With respect to this clone: The DNA is omitted, as the CDR3 cannot be located on it reliably, and the CDR3 follows TCRdb's listing. The gene calls are TRBV6-5 and TRBJ1-2. The CDR3 has 12 residues if both end residues are counted. Germline V gives CDR1 MNHEY, CDR2 SVGAGI. This CDR3 reads CASSSSNYGYTF.

There are a few counts of this clone. The gene calls are TRBV28 and TRBJ2-5, with 11 bases aligning to TRBD2. CDR3 length equals 14 residues. The V gene end was trimmed by 4 bases and the J gene end by 4 bases; junction bases not matched to a gene: 2. CDR1 MDHEN and CDR2 SYDVKM come from the germline V gene. CDR3 loop: CASSYTSGGETQYF. Written as DNA, the CDR3 is TGTGCCAGCAGTTATACTAGCGGGGGAGAGACCCAGTACTTC.

The genes are TRBV9 and TRBJ2-7, with TRBD1 identical over 11 bases. CDR3 length equals 16 residues. Germline-derived CDR1 and CDR2 are SGDLS and YYNGEE. V lost 0 bases and J lost 3; bases outside the gene matches: 5. The CDR3, as DNA: TGTGCCAGCAGCGTAGCCGGACAGGGGGCGATCTACGAGCAGTACTTC. Translating gives CASSVAGQGAIYEQYF.

This clone showed up just a few times. This CDR3 reads CASSPGLNTDTQYF. The CDR3, as DNA: TGTGCCAGCAGCCCTGGACTGAACACAGATACGCAGTATTTT. The V gene is TRBV7-2, the J gene TRBJ2-3; D may be TRBD2 (5 bases). CDR3 length: 14 amino acids. The V end lost 5 bases, the J end lost 2 bases, and 11 bases lay between the germline ends. Germline V lookup: CDR1 SGHTA, CDR2 FQGNSA.

The chain carries TRBV25-1 and TRBJ2-4, with TRBD1 identical over 10 bases. V was pared by 5 bases and J by 7 bases, with 8 bases of the junction left unmatched. Germline V CDR1 and CDR2: MGHDK, SYGVNS. CDR3 length equals 15 residues. The CDR3, as DNA: TGTGCCAGCAGTAGGACAGGGGGGTCGGTGAACATTCAGTACTTC. Its translation is CASSRTGGSVNIQYF.

The chain uses TRBV18 and TRBJ2-1; 15 bases match TRBD2. The length of the CDR3 is 16 residues. V lost 0 bases to trimming and J lost 8 bases; unmatched junction nucleotides: 2. Germline V gives CDR1 KGHSH, CDR2 LQKENI. The CDR3 reads CASSPPGLAGGHEQFF. The CDR3 DNA is TGTGCCAGCTCACCACCGGGACTAGCGGGGGGTCATGAGCAGTTCTTC.

This chain uses TRBV7-2 with TRBJ1-2, with 7 bases identical to TRBD1. From germline, CDR1 is SGHTA and CDR2 FQGNSA. Germline trimming cut 0 bases from V and 8 bases from J; bases unmatched to any gene: 9. The CDR3 consists of 15 residues. CDR3 in DNA: TGTGCCAGCAGCTTAGCTTCGACAGGGCAGGGCGGCTACACCTTC. Amino acid sequence: CASSLASTGQGGYTF.